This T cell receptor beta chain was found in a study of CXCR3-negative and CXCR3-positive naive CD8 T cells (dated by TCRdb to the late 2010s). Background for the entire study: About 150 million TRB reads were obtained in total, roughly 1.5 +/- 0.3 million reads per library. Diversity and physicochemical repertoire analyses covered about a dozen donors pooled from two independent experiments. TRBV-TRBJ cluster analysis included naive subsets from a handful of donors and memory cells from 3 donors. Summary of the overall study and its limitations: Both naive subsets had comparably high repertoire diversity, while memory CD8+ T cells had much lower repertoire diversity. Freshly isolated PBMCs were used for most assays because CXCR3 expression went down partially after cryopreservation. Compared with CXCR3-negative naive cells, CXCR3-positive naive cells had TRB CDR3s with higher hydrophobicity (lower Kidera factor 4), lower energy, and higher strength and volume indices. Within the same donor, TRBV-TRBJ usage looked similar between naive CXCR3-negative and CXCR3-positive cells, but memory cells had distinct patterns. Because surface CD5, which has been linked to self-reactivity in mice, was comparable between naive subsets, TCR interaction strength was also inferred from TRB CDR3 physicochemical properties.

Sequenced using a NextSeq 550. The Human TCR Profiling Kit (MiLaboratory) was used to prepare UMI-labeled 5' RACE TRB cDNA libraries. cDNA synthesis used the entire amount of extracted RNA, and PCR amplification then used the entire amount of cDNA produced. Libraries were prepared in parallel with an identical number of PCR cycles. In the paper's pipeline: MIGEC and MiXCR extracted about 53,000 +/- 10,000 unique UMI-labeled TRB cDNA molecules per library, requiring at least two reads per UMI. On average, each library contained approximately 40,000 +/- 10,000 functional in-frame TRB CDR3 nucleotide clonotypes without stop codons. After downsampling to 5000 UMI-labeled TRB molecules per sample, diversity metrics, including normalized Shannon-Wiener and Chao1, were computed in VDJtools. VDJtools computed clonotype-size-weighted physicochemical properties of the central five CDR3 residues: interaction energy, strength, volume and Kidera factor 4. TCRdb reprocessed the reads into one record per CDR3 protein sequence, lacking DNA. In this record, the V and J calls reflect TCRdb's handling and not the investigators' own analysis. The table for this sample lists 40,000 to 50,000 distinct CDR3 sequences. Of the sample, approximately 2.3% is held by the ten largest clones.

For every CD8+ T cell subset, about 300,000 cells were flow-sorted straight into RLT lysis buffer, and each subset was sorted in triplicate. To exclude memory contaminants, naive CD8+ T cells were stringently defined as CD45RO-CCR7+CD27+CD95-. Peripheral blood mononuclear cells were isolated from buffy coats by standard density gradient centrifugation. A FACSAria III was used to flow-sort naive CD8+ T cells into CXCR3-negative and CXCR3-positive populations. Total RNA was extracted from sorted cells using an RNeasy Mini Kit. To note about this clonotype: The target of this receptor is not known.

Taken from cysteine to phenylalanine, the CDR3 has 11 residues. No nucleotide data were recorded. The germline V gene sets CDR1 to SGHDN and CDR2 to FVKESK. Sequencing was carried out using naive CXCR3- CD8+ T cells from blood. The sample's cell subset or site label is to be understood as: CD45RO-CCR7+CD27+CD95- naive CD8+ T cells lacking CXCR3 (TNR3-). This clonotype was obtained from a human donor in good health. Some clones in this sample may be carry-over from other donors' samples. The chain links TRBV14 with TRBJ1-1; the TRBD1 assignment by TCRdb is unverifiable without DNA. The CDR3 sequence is CASSLGTVAFF.